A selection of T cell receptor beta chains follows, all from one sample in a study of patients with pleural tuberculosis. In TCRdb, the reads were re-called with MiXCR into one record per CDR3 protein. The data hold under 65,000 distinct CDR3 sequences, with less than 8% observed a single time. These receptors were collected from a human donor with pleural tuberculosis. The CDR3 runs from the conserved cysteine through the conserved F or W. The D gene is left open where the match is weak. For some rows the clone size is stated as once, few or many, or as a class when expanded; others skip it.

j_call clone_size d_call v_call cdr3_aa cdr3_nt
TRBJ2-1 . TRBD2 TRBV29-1 CSVSLANEQFF TGCAGCGTTTCACTAGCGAATGAGCAGTTCTTC
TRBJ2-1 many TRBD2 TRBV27 CASSLYGGSSYNEQFF TGTGCCAGCAGTTTATATGGCGGGAGCTCCTACAATGAGCAGTTCTTC
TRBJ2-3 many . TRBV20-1 CSARDSRPTTDTQYF TGCAGTGCTAGAGATTCTAGGCCCACCACAGATACGCAGTATTTT
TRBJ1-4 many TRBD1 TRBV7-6 CASSRQGSNEKLFF TGTGCCAGCAGCCGACAGGGGTCTAATGAAAAACTGTTTTTT
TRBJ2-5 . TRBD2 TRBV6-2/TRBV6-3 CASSFFSGGQTQYF TGTGCCAGCAGTTTCTTTAGCGGGGGGCAGACCCAGTACTTC
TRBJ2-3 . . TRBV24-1 CATSDDSDGSTDTQYF TGTGCCACCAGTGACGATAGCGACGGGAGCACAGATACGCAGTATTTT
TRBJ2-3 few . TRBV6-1 CASSRFGDTDTQYF TGTGCCAGCAGCAGGTTTGGGGACACAGATACGCAGTATTTT
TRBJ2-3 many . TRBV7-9 CASDSPDTQYF TGTGCCAGCGATTCGCCAGATACGCAGTATTTT
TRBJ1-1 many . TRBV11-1 CASSFRERDTEAFF TGTGCCAGCAGCTTTCGGGAGAGAGACACTGAAGCTTTCTTT
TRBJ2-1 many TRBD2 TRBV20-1 CSGALAGGRDEQFF TGCAGTGGAGCACTAGCGGGAGGGCGGGATGAGCAGTTCTTC
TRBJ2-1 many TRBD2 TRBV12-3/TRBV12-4 CASTRTGTNIYNEQFF TGTGCCAGCACCCGAACCGGGACTAACATCTACAATGAGCAGTTCTTC
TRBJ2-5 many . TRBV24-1 CATSDYGTQYF TGTGCCACCAGTGATTATGGGACCCAGTACTTC
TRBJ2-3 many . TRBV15 CATSEQGTRTDTQYF TGTGCCACCAGCGAACAGGGTACTAGGACAGATACGCAGTATTTT
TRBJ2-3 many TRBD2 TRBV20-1 CSAPSGRTPDTQYF TGCAGTGCTCCTAGCGGGAGAACCCCAGATACGCAGTATTTT
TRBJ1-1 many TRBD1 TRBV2 CASSGQGDTEAFF TGTGCCAGCAGTGGACAGGGGGACACTGAAGCTTTCTTT
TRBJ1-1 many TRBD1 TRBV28 CASSKGGSNTEAFF TGTGCCAGCTCCAAAGGGGGCTCGAACACTGAAGCTTTCTTT
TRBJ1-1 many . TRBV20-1 CSARDIARGRDTEAFF TGCAGTGCTAGAGATATCGCTAGGGGTCGAGACACTGAAGCTTTCTTT
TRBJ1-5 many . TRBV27 CASSWKDNQPQHF TGTGCCAGCAGTTGGAAGGACAATCAGCCCCAGCATTTT
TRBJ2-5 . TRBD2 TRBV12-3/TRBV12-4 CASSSPGTSGLETQYF TGTGCCAGCAGTTCGCCCGGGACTAGCGGGTTGGAGACCCAGTACTTC
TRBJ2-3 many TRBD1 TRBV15 CATSRGQGGSDTQYF TGTGCCACCAGCAGAGGACAGGGCGGATCAGATACGCAGTATTTT
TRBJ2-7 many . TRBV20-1 CSARVGQSAYEQYF TGCAGTGCTAGAGTCGGACAAAGTGCCTACGAGCAGTACTTC
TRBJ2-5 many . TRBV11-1 CASSLSDPQETQYF TGTGCCAGCAGCTTGTCGGACCCTCAAGAGACCCAGTACTTC
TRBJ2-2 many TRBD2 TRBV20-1 CSALAGVGELFF TGCAGTGCTTTAGCGGGAGTGGGGGAGCTGTTTTTT
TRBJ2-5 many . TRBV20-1 CSAKRETQYF TGCAGTGCTAAGCGTGAGACCCAGTACTTC
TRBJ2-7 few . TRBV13 CASSLGRDYSYEQYF TGTGCCAGCAGCTTAGGACGCGACTATTCCTACGAGCAGTACTTC
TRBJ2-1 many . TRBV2 CASSESTLPHNEQFF TGTGCCAGCAGTGAATCGACCCTACCGCACAATGAGCAGTTCTTC
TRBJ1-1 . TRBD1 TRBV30 CAWSRQGNTEAFF TGTGCCTGGAGTCGACAGGGGAACACTGAAGCTTTCTTT
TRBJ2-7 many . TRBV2 CASSDRSGSKFAEQYF TGTGCCAGCAGTGATCGGTCAGGGTCTAAGTTCGCCGAGCAGTACTTC
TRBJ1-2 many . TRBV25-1 CASSDYYGYTF TGTGCCAGCAGTGACTACTATGGCTACACCTTC